Detailed here is one TCR delta chain. What it recognizes is unknown. This record comes from a study of Vδ1+ human thymocytes. Sequences come from RNA converted to cDNA by reverse transcription. Pooled V-gene forward primers with one constant-region reverse primer generated the CDR3 amplicons by multiplex PCR. TCRdb reprocessed the multiplex PCR reads using CATT. In the table there are about 53,000 delta-chain clones, around 15% of which are singletons. Trimming removed 1 base at V and 2 bases at J, with 14 bases between. Germline V gene lookup returns CDR1 TSWWSYY and CDR2 QGS. The CDR3 has 16 amino acids. The sorted cells were CD3+ Vdelta1+ Vdelta2- thymocytes from alphabeta-depleted thymus. Study outcomes and limitations: The authors advised highly purified populations and single-cell validation. Thymic TRG and TRD repertoires appeared highly polyclonal, with Gaussian CDR3 length distributions.

The V call is TRDV1, the J call TRDJ1; a weak D match, TRDD3 (5 bases). This receptor was taken from a girl under three years old who had congenital heart surgery. Sequenced sample: Vdelta1+ gamma-delta thymocytes from the thymus. The subset is: FACS-sorted CD3+ TCRalphabeta- TCRVdelta1+ TCRVdelta2- thymocytes. CDR3: CALGERLGRITDKLIF. DNA for the CDR3: TGTGCTCTTGGGGAACGGCTGGGCCGAATAACCGATAAACTCATCTTT.